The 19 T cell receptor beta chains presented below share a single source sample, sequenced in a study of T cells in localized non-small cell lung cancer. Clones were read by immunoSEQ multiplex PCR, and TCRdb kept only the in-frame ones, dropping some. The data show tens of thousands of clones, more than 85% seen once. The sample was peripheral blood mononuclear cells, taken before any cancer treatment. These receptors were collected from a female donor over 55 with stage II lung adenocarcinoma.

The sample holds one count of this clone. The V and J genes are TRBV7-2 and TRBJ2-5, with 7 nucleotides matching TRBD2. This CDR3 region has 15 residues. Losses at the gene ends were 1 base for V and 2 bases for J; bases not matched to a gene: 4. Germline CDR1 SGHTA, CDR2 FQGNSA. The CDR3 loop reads CASSLGGAGQETQYF. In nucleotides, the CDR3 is TGTGCCAGCAGCTTAGGAGGAGCGGGACAAGAGACCCAGTACTTC.

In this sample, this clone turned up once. This CDR3 is CASSARDFVTDTQYF. The CDR3 DNA follows: TGTGCCAGTAGTGCAAGGGACTTCGTGACAGATACGCAGTATTTT. This chain uses TRBV19 with TRBJ2-3; TRBD2 might be the D (6 bases). V was pared by 5 bases and J by 3 bases, with 15 bases between. CDR1 is LNHDA and CDR2 is SQIVND in the germline V gene (reference sequence). This CDR3 contains 15 residues.

CDR3 residues: CASSDGGTLPYGYTF. CDR3 coding DNA: TGTGCCAGCAGCGACGGGGGGACTTTACCTTATGGCTACACCTTC. The chain uses TRBV5-5 and TRBJ1-2; weak D call: TRBD1 (5 bases). The germline V gene has CDR1 SGHKS and CDR2 YYEKEE (reference sequence). Trimming pared 4 bases from V and 5 bases from J, leaving 18 bases between. The CDR3 consists of 15 residues.

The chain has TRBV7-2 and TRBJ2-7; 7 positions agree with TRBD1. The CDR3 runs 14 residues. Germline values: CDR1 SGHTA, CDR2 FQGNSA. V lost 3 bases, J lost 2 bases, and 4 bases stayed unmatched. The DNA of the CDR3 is TGTGCCAGCAGCTTCGAGACAGGGCCCTACGAGCAGTACTTC. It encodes CASSFETGPYEQYF.

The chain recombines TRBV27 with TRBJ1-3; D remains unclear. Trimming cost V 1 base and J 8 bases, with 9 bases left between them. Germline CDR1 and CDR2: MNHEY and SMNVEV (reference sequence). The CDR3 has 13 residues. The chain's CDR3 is CASSLFRGDTIYF. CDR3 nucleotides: TGTGCCAGCAGTTTATTTCGGGGAGACACCATATATTTT.

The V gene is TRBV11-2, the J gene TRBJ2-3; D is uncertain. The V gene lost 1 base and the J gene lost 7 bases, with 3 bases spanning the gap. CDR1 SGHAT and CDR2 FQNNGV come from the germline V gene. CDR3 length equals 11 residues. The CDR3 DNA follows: TGTGCCAGCAGCTTAGGCAATACGCAGTATTTT. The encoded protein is CASSLGNTQYF.

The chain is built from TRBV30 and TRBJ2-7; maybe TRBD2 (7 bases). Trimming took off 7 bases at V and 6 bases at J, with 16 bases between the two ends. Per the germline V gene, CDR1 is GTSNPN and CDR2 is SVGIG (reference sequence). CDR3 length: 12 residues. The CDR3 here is CALQGGGVEQYF. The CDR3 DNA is TGTGCCTTACAGGGTGGGGGGGTCGAGCAGTACTTC.

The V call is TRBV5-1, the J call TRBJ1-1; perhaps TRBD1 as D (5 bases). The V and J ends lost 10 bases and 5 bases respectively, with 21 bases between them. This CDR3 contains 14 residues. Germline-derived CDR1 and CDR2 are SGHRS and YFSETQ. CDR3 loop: CASRQGPRQTEAFF. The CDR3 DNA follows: TGCGCCTCCCGTCAGGGACCTAGGCAAACTGAAGCTTTCTTT.

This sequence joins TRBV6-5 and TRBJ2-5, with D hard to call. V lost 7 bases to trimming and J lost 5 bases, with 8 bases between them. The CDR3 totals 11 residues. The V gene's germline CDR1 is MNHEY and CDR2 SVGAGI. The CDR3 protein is CASKRRETQYF. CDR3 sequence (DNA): TGTGCCAGCAAAAGACGGGAGACCCAGTACTTC.

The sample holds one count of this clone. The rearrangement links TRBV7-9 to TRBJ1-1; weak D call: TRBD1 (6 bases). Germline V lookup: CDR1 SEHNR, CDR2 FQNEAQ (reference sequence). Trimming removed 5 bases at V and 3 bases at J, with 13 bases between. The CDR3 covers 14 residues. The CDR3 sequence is CASSLRGRDTEAFF. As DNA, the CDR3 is TGTGCCAGCAGCCTCCGGGGGCGGGACACTGAAGCTTTCTTT.

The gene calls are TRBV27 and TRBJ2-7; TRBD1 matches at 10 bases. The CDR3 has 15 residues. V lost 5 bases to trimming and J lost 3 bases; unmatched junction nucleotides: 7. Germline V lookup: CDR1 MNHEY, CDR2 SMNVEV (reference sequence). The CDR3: CASSPRQGANYEQYF. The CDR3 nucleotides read TGTGCCAGCAGTCCGAGACAGGGGGCAAACTACGAGCAGTACTTC.

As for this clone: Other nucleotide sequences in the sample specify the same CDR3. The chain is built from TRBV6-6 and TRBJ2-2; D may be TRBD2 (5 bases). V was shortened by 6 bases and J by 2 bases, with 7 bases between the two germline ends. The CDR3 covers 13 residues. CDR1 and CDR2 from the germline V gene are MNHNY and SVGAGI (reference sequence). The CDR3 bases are TGTGCCAGCAGAGGGAGTAACACCGGGGAGCTGTTTTTT. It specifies CASRGSNTGELFF.

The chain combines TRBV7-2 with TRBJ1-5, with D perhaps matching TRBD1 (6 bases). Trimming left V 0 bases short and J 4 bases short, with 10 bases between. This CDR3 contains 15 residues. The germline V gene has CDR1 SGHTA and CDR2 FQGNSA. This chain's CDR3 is CASSLAGGPNQPQHF. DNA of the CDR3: TGTGCCAGCAGCTTAGCGGGGGGCCCAAATCAGCCCCAGCATTTT.

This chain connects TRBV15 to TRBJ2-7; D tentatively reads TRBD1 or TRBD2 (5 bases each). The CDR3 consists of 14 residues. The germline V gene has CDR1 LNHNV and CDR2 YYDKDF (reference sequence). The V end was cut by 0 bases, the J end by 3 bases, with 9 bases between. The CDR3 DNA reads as TGTGCCACCAGCAGAGAGTTTGGGGGCTACGAGCAGTACTTC. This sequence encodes CATSREFGGYEQYF.

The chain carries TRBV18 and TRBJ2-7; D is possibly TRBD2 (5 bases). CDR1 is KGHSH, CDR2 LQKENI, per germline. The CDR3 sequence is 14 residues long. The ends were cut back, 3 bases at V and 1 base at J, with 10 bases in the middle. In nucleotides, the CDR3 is TGTGCCAGCTCACCCACAAGCGGATCCTACGAGCAGTACTTC. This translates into CASSPTSGSYEQYF.

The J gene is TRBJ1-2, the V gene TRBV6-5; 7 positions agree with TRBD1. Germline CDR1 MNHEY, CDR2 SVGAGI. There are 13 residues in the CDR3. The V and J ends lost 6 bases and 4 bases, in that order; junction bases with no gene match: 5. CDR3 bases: TGTGCCAGCAGGCCGACAGGGAGCTATGGCTACACCTTC. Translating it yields CASRPTGSYGYTF.

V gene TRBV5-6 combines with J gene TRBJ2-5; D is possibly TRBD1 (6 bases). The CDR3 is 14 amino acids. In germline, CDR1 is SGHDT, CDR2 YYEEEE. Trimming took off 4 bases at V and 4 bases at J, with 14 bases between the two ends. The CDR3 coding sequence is TGTGCCAGCAGCACGCCTTTACAGGGAGAGACCCAGTACTTC. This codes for CASSTPLQGETQYF.

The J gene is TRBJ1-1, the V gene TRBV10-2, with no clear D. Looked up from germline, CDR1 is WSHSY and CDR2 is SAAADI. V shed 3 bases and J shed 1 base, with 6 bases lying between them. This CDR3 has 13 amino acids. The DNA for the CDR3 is TGCGCCAGCAGTGAACGGGGGAACACTGAAGCTTTCTTT. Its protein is CASSERGNTEAFF.

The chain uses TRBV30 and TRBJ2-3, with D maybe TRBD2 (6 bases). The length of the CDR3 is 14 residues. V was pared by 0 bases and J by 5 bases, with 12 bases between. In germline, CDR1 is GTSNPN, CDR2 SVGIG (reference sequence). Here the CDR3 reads CAWSVMGGGDTQYF. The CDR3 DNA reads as TGTGCCTGGAGTGTAATGGGAGGCGGAGATACGCAGTATTTT.